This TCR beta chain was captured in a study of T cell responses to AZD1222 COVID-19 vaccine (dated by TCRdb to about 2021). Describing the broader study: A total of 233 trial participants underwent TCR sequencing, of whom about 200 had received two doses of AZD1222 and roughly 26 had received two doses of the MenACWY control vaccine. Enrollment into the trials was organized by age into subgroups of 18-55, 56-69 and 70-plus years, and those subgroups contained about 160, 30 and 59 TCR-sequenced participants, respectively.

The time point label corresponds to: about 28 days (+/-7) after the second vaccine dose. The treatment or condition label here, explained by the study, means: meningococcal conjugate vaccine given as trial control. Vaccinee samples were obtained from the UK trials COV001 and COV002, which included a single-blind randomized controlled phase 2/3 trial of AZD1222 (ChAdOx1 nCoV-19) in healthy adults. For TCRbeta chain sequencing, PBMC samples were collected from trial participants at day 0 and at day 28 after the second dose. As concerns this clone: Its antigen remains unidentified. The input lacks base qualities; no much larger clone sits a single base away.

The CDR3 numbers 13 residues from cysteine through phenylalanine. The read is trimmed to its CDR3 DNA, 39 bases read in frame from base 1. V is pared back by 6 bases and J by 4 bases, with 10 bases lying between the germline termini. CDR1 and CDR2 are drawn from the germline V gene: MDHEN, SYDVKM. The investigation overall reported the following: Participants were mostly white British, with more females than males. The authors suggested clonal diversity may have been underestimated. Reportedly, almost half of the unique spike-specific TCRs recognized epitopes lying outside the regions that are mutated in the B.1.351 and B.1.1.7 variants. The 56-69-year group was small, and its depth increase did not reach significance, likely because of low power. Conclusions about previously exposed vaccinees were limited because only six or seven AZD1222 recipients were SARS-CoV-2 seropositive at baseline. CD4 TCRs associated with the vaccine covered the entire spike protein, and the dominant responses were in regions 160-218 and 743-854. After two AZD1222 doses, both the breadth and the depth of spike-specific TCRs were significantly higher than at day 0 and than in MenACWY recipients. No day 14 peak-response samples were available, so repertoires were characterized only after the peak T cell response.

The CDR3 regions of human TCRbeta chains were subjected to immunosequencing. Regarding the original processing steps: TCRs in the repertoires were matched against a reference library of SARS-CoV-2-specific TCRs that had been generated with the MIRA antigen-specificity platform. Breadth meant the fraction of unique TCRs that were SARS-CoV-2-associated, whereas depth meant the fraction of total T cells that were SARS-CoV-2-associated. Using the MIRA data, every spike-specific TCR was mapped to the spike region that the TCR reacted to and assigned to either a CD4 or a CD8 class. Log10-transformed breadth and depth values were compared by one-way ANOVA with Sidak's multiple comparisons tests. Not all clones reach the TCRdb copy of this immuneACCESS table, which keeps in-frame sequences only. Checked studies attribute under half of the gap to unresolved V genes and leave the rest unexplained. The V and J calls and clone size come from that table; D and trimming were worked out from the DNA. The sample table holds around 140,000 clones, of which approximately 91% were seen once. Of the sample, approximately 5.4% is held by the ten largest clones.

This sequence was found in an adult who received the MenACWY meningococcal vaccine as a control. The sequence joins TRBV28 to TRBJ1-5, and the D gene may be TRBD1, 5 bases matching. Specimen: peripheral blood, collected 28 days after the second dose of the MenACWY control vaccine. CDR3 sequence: CASSRDENQPQHF. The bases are TGTGCCAGCAGCAGGGACGAGAATCAGCCCCAGCATTTT.